Detailed here is one T cell receptor (beta chain). TCRdb itself ran the 5' RACE reads through MiXCR, one entry per CDR3 protein. The sample includes 60,000 to 70,000 distinct CDR3 sequences, 19% of them seen just once. From germline, CDR1 is GTSNPN and CDR2 SVGIG (reference sequence). Unmatched junction bases numbered 1, after V lost 5 bases and J lost 5 bases. This CDR3 is 13 amino acids long. The source of the sample is a study of HIV-infected patients and healthy controls. The specimen was CD4+ T cells from blood. The V call is TRBV30, the J call TRBJ2-1; 12 nucleotides align to TRBD2. The receptor was isolated from a human donor in good health. CDR3 in amino acids: CAWWTSGNNEQFF. The CDR3 DNA is TGTGCCTGGTGGACTAGCGGGAACAATGAGCAGTTCTTC.